The following is a T cell receptor (beta chain) sequence with its context. Each CDR3 protein is one row after TCRdb ran MiXCR on the 5' RACE reads. The sample has about 430,000 distinct CDR3 sequences, under 20% seen once. The entry originates in a study of T-cell memory formation after mild COVID-19. The CDR3 contains 15 residues. Trimming cost V 0 bases and J 5 bases, with 13 bases left between them. Germline CDR1 and CDR2: LGHNA and YNFKEQ. Sequenced: PBMCs or a T cell subset sorted from them (not recorded which). The chain uses TRBV4-2 and TRBJ2-5; D possibly corresponds to TRBD1 (6 bases). The sequence came from a man aged 18 to 35 who had mild COVID-19 (a few samples of this study predate the infection). Cell type and time point are not known. The CDR3 coding sequence is TGTGCCAGCAGCCAAGACGGCAGGGGTAGGGAGACCCAGTACTTC. Protein product: CASSQDGRGRETQYF.